This TCR beta chain originates from a study of cytomegalovirus exposure and HLA in healthy donors (TCRdb year 2017). Turning to the overall study: In an earlier analysis of under 600 of the donors, roughly 300 Gb of sequence data and 120 million or so unique TCR beta sequences from roughly 200 million T cells were reported. An early release covering some 640 HLA-typed donors comprised approximately 300 gigabases of sequencing data and tens of millions of unique TCR sequences. The genetic ancestry cluster associated with self-reported Caucasian donors included about 84% of the 398 genotyped donors. The study was designed to test whether signatures of past pathogen exposure could be identified by cataloging public T cell receptors. The T cell repertoires of under 750 subjects were profiled by immunosequencing and related to cytomegalovirus serostatus. A separate validation cohort of roughly 120 different subjects was used in addition to the 666-subject first cohort. To predict cytomegalovirus infection status, the study brought together high-throughput TCR immunosequencing, statistical association of individual TCRs with disease status, and machine learning. To study patterns of TCR occurrence, a later analysis re-analyzed previously published TCR beta repertoires from hundreds of donors and added high-resolution HLA genotyping. Rather than drawing on any new phenotypic data, the later analysis identified candidate immune exposures from TCR beta sequences and the way those sequences occurred across donors. An earlier analysis of some 500 of the donors applied high-throughput TCR beta sequencing to assess whether each TCR beta V gene segment acted as functional or pseudogenic. Alongside the repertoire data, information on donor age, sex, ethnicity and CMV serostatus was compiled. In a later genetic analysis, genome-wide SNP genotypes for about three fifths of the 666 donors were used, and that subset was treated as a discovery cohort. All discovery cohort repertoires had been generated on a single sequencing platform. Class I and class II HLA loci were covered by the typing at four-digit resolution. The number of typed donors differed by locus: roughly 620-640 for A, B, C, DRB1 and DQB1; 500 to 550 for DQA1; 606 for DPA1; and 400 to 480 for DPB1. Five DR-DQ haplotypes were handled as single units for association and clustering, since linkage in the cohort was strong. Across under 500 genotyped donors of the cohort, an average of about 240,000 unique TCR beta nucleotide sequences per donor were sequenced, and 15% to 20% of those sequences were non-productive.

Of note for this clone: This receptor's antigen is unknown. Qualities for individual bases were not recorded, and no much larger clone is one base off.

The CDR3 holds 13 amino acids from the cysteine to the phenylalanine. Solely the CDR3 DNA is kept, with 39 bases framed from the first base. As encoded in the germline V gene (reference sequence), CDR1 is GTSNPN while CDR2 is SVGIG. V is reduced by 5 bases and J by 7 bases, leaving a spacing of 15 bases between them. The cohort consisted of 600 to 700 healthy bone marrow donors. All cohort members were sampled while nominally healthy, although unrecorded immune exposures were likely present. The donor tested CMV seronegative, placing the donor among the 350 or so seronegative members of the cohort. A peripheral blood sample was provided by each donor, and peripheral blood mononuclear cells were used for TCR beta sequencing. Genomic DNA extraction from the blood cell samples was performed with the Qiagen DNeasy Blood Extraction Kit. The paper as a whole reports these results and caveats: A cluster of highly shared sequence variants was judged likely to be a technical artifact of the sequencing pipeline. This cohort had only TCR beta chains sequenced, and the lack of alpha or paired-chain data limited which features could be detected. About 17 rarely observed V segments, including chromosome 9 orphons, were excluded from the earlier analysis of 550 to 700 of the donors because counts were too low. HLA typing was unavailable for some donors at each locus, so association tests used only the typed subset. Compared with the roughly 700-donor mean, donors in an Asian-associated ancestry cluster had fewer N-insertions in productive TCRs, according to a later genetic analysis. A further reported finding was that TCR beta sequences accurately predicted the HLA-A and HLA-B alleles for most subjects in the first cohort. A later analysis found that most CMV-associated TCR beta chains appeared HLA-restricted, with HLA associations seemingly driven largely by CMV exposure. It was suggested by the authors that the approach could potentially be generalized to other disease states and immunological phenotypes. The 87-base-pair reads could not distinguish some IMGT-functional V segments, including TRBV6-2 and TRBV6-3, so those segments were excluded. A total of 150 or so TCR beta chains were listed by the study as associated with cytomegalovirus. Linkage disequilibrium might explain the correlated functional status among segregating V segments, but an unknown experimental factor could not be ruled out. Most TCR sequences were seen in very few donors, while some public TCRs were found in many individuals. When HLA alleles, especially DR and DQ, strongly co-occurred, attributing TCR associations to individual alleles was difficult. The only immune exposure information available for the cohort was CMV serostatus. A later analysis found that HLA-associated TCR beta chains were more clonally expanded and had lower generation probabilities than equally common non-associated chains. In an earlier analysis of 587 of the donors, most TCR beta V segments were observed in productive rearrangements about 87% or about 30% of the time, broadly matching IMGT annotations. Several of the top co-occurrence clusters appeared to be linked to parvovirus B19, influenza, CMV and Epstein-Barr virus, according to a later analysis. Sequencing depth was assumed to be roughly uniform across donors in the presence/absence analyses, though that assumption may not hold. The classifier was reported to diagnose cytomegalovirus status with high specificity and sensitivity in both the original and validation cohorts. In a later analysis, the rate of TCR association differed among HLA loci, with DRB1 alleles having the most associated TCRs and HLA-C alleles having the fewest. Specific HLA alleles were associated with 16,951 TCR beta sequences at a false discovery rate of 0.05 in a later analysis. A few of the identified cytomegalovirus-associated TCR beta chains were confirmed in vitro to be specific for cytomegalovirus antigens. V-gene and J-gene trimming of TCR beta chains was associated with a missense DCLRE1C variant in a later genetic analysis, and the association was replicated in an independent cohort.

Receptors were amplified or captured by the immunoSEQ multiplex PCR assay. The multiplex PCR relied on a mix of 60 forward primers for TCR Vbeta segments and 13 reverse primers for TCR Jbeta segments. The CDR3 region of rearranged TCR beta genes was amplified from genomic DNA with a multiplex PCR assay. On the Illumina HiSeq System, the amplified TCR beta libraries were sequenced as 87-base-pair reads. The published analysis was carried out like this. Across the 700 or so repertoires, a later analysis counted 80 million or so unique TCR beta chains, 9 million to 14 million of which were shared by at least two donors. Raw reads were error-corrected and collapsed into unique sequences with a nearest-neighbor algorithm that merged closely related sequences to remove PCR and sequencing errors. CDR3 sequences were aligned to IMGT reference sequences to assign V, D and J gene segments. Each retained sequence needed at least a six-nucleotide match to both a V gene segment and a J gene segment. Rearrangements were called productive when the CDR3 lacked stop codons and stayed in frame with V and J; all others were non-productive. CDR3 was defined by IMGT convention, running from the second conserved V-encoded cysteine to the conserved J-encoded phenylalanine. In an earlier analysis of just under 600 of the donors, sequences lacking an unambiguous match to a single V gene segment were excluded. In an earlier analysis of approximately 610 of the donors, V segments were called functional above 56.7% productive rearrangements and were called segregating when the between-donor standard deviation exceeded 5%. A statistical classification framework was built to diagnose cytomegalovirus status from the catalog of TCR beta chain sequences. In a later analysis, TCR nucleotide sequences were compared against IMGT/GENE-DB human TR gene sequences so that V and J genes could be assigned. The TCRdist pipeline was used in a later analysis to assign CDR3 sequences and most-parsimonious VDJ recombination scenarios. A later analysis defined each TCR beta chain by its CDR3 amino acid sequence plus V-gene family, and excluded reads lacking a unique V-gene family. To address suspected cross-contamination and a sequencing artifact, a later analysis removed around 590 highly shared, low-generation-probability nucleotide sequences. For each public chain, a later analysis derived a clonal expansion index from normalized ranks of inferred template counts within each repertoire. A later analysis computed generation probabilities with a VDJ recombination model fitted to out-of-frame rearrangements, and checked the results against IGoR. Hypergeometric tests were used in a later analysis to score TCR-TCR, TCR-HLA and TCR-CMV co-occurrence, with a repertoire-size bias correction applied to the TCR pairs. A later analysis estimated false discovery rates by permuting HLA or CMV assignments 20 times. In a later analysis, co-occurring TCRs were grouped with DBSCAN, and TCRdist sequence similarity was added when clustering was performed within HLA-allele-positive subsets. Repertoires with fewer than 30,000 or more than 120,000 public chains were left out of co-occurrence clustering, as were four to six repertoires with anomalous nucleotide sharing. Here the immuneACCESS table is served through TCRdb, limited to in-frame sequences with V and J called. Missing clones are a known gap in these copies; in checked studies unresolved V genes cover under half, and the rest lacks a known reason. Clonal size and the V and J genes are those of that table, whereas D and trimming came from the DNA. This sample holds under 200,000 clones; approximately 70% were observed only once. Of the sample, approximately 2% falls within the top ten clones.

This clonotype originated in a woman in her twenties or thirties in good health and CMV-seronegative. Sequenced: PBMCs. The sequence joins TRBV30 to TRBJ1-5; TRBD1 could be the D gene, as 5 bases match. The CDR3 in this case is CAWGGGDGQPQHF. The DNA reads as follows: TGTGCCTGGGGGGGAGGAGATGGGCAGCCCCAGCATTTT.